This TCR beta chain was captured by sequencing in a study of tumor and adjacent non-tumor tissue in lung cancer. This sample's RNA came from whole unsorted tissue. Distant lung tissue was collected more than 3 cm away from the tumor edge. Regarding this clonotype: A much larger clone differs by one base, so this may be a read error.

A modified ARM-PCR protocol with three rounds of nested PCR amplified TCRbeta. Each CDR3 protein is one row after TCRdb ran MiXCR on the multiplex PCR reads. The data contain about 110,000 distinct CDR3 sequences, about 64% of them singletons. Germline values: CDR1 SEHNR, CDR2 FQNEAQ (reference sequence). The CDR3 covers 13 residues. The source of this sequence is a man in his 60s with non-small cell lung cancer. Sequences were obtained from distant non-tumor lung tissue. The J gene is TRBJ1-1, the V gene TRBV7-9; TRBD1 aligns across 9 bases. CDR3 bases: TGTGCCAGCAACTTAGCGGGACAGGGAACTGCAGGGTTT. This translates into CASNLAGQGTAGF.